This T cell receptor (beta chain) emerged from a study of graft-versus-host responses after intestinal transplantation. Study-wide context: Multivisceral, liver-intestinal, or isolated intestinal grafts were transplanted into recipients. The whole recipient group had anti-thymocyte globulin induction followed by tacrolimus and steroids for around 3 years.

With respect to this clone: Its antigen remains unknown. Different DNA sequences within this sample yield the same CDR3.

J gave up 5 bases and V 5 bases, and 10 bases lay outside the gene matches. Germline CDR1 MGHRA, CDR2 YSYEKL. The CDR3 spans 15 residues. Findings and limits, study-wide: Researchers found peak circulating GvH clone levels linked to early post-transplant HvG declines. Individuals carrying graft-donor T cell macrochimerism showed high graft-versus-host to host-versus-graft clonal ratios in allografts.

TCRdb's table, derived via immunoSEQ multiplex PCR, lists solely in-frame clones and lacks some. The sample consists of under 65,000 clones, about 94% of them appearing once. The sample in question was unstimulated CD4+ T cells sorted from spleen or lymph node cells, obtained before transplant. The V call is TRBV4-1, the J call TRBJ2-5; TRBD2 agrees at 8 bases. This receptor was taken from a human donor who was the organ donor for an intestinal transplant. The CDR3 DNA follows: TGCGCCAGCAGCGTCGCGGGGGGTCTGGGGGAGACCCAGTACTTC. Translated: CASSVAGGLGETQYF.